The source of this T cell receptor beta chain is a study of vaccination effects on CD4 cells after COVID-19. CDR3 size: 14 residues. Germline CDR1 is SGHNT and CDR2 is YYREEE (reference sequence). With 4 bases removed from V and 6 bases from J, the gap between germline ends came to 15 bases. Only in-frame clones appear in the TCRdb table, and some are missing; sequencing was by immunoSEQ multiplex PCR. The repertoire holds tens of thousands of clones, with roughly 70% as singletons. Remarks on this clone: The antigen is unknown.

Antigen-specific CD4+ T cells expanded by the ViraFEST assay with viral peptide pools were then sequenced. Following 10 days of culture, CD4+ T cells were isolated. Negative nucleocapsid antibody tests before and after vaccination confirmed no previous SARS-CoV-2 infection. This material consisted of CD4+ T cells from PBMCs cultured with SARS-CoV-2 spike peptides, taken before COVID-19 vaccination. V gene TRBV5-4 combines with J gene TRBJ2-3; no definite D call. This TCR was recovered from a human donor who received a COVID-19 vaccine. The CDR3 bases are TGTGCCAGCAGCACTGTCGATAGCAGGGATACGCAGTATTTT. Translation: CASSTVDSRDTQYF.